This paragraph reports one TCR beta chain. The V and J ends lost 1 base and 4 bases respectively, with 7 bases between them. Per germline, CDR1 MNHEY and CDR2 SMNVEV (reference sequence). The CDR3 has 14 residues. Donors showed nominal health when sampled, although they likely had unrecorded immune exposures. The data were obtained in a study of cytomegalovirus exposure and HLA in healthy donors. Study in general: The Caucasian-associated ancestry cluster contained about 80% of the approximately 410 genotyped donors.

PCR amplification relied on 60 Vbeta primers (plus 13 Jbeta primers). This table comes from immunoSEQ multiplex PCR, and its TCRdb copy is limited to in-frame clones, with some not included. The repertoire consists of around 200,000 clones, with approximately 80% occurring once and the leading ten covering under 1.5%. This TCR came from a girl aged 2 to 10 in good health and CMV-seropositive. The specimen sequenced was PBMCs. The rearrangement links TRBV27 to TRBJ1-4; a weak D match, TRBD1 (5 bases). The DNA for the CDR3 is TGTGCCAGCAGTTTATTCCAGGGTAATGAAAAACTGTTTTTT. The encoded protein is CASSLFQGNEKLFF.